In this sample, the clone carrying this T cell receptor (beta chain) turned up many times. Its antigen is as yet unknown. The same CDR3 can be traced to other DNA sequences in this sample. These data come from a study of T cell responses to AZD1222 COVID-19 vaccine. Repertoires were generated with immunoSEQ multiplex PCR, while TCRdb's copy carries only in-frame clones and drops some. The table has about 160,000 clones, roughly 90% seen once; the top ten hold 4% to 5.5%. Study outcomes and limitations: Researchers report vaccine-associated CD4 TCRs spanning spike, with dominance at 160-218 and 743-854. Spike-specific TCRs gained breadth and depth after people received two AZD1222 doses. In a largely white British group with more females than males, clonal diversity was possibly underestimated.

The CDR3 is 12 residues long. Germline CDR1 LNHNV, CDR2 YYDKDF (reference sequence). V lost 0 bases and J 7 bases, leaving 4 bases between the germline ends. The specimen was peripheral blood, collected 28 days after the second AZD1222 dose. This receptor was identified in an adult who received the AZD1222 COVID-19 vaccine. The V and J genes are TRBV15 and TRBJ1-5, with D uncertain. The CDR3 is CATSRDRQPQHF. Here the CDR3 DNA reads TGTGCCACCAGCAGAGATCGACAGCCCCAGCATTTT. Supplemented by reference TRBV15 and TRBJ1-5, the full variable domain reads DAMVIQNPRYQVTQFGKPVTLSCSQTLNHNVMYWYQQKSSQAPKLLFHYYDKDFNNEADTPDNFQSRRPNTSFCFLDIRSPGLGDTAMYLCATSRDRQPQHFGDGTRLSIL.